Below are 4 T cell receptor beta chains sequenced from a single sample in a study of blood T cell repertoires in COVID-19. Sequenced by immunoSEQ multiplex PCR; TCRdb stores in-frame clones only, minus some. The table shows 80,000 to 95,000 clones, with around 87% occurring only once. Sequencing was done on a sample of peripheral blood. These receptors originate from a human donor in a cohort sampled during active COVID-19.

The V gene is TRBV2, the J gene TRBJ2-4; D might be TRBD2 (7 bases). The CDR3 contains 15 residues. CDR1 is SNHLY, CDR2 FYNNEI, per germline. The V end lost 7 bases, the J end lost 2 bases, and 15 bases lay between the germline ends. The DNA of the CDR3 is TGTGCCAGCACGTCCGCGGGGGCGTCCAAAAACATTCAGTACTTC. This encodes CASTSAGASKNIQYF.

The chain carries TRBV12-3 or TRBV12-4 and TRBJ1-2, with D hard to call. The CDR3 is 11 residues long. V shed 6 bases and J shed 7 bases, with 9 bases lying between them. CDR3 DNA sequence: TGTGCCAGCAGCCGAGAGAGTGGCTACACCTTC. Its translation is CASSRESGYTF.

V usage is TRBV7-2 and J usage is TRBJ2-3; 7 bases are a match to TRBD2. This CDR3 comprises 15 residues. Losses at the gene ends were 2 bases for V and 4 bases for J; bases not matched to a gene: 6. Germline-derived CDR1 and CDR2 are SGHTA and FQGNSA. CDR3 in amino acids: CASSLRWGGADTQYF. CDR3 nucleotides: TGTGCCAGCAGCTTAAGGTGGGGGGGGGCAGATACGCAGTATTTT.

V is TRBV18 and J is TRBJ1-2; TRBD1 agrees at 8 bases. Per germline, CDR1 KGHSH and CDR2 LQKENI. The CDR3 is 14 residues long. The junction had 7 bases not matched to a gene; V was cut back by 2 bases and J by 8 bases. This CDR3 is CASSPTTGVEGYTF. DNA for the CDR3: TGTGCCAGCTCACCAACGACAGGGGTTGAGGGCTACACCTTC.